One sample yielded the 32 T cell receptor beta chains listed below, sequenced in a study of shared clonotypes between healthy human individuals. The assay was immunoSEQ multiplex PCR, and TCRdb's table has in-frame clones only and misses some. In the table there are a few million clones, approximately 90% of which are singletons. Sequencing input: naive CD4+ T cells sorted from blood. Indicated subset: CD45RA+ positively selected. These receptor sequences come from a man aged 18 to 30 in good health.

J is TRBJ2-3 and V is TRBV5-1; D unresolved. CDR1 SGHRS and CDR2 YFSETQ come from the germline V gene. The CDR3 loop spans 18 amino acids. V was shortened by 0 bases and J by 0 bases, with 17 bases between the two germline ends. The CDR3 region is CASSLGYGARASTDTQYF. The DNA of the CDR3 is TGCGCCAGCAGCTTGGGATACGGAGCGCGTGCTAGCACAGATACGCAGTATTTT.

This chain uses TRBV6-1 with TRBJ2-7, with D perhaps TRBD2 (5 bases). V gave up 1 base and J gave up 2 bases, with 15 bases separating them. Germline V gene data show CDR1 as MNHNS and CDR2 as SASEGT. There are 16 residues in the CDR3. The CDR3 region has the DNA TGTGCCAGCAGTGAAGGGCAGCAGAGACTACCCTACGAGCAGTACTTC. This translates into CASSEGQQRLPYEQYF.

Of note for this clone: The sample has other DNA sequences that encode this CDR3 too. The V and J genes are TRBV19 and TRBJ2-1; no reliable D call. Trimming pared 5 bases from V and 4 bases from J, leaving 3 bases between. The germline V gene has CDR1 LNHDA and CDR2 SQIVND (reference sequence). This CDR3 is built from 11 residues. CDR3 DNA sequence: TGTGCCAGTAGTGTTTACAATGAGCAGTTCTTC. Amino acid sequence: CASSVYNEQFF.

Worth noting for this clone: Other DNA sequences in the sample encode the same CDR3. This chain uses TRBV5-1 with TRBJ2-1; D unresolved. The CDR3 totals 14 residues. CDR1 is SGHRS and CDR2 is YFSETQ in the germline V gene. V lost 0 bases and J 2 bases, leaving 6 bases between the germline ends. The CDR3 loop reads CASSLVTTYNEQFF. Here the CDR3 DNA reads TGCGCCAGCAGCTTGGTGACGACCTACAATGAGCAGTTCTTC.

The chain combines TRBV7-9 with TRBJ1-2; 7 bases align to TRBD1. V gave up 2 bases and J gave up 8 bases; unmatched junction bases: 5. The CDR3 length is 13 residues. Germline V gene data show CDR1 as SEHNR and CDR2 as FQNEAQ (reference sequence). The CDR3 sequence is CASSLPQGGGYTF. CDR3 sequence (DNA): TGTGCCAGCAGCTTACCGCAGGGGGGCGGCTACACCTTC.

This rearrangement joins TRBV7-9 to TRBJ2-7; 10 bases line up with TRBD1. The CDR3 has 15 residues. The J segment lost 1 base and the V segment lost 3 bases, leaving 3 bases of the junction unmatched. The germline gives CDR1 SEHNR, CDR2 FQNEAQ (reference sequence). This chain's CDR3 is CASSFDRGQSYEQYF. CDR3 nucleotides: TGTGCCAGCAGCTTCGACAGGGGGCAATCCTACGAGCAGTACTTC.

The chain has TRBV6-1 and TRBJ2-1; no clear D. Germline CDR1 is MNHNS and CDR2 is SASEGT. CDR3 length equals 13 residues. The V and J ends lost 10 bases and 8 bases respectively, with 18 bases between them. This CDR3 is CANRHGSSDEQFF. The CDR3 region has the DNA TGTGCCAACCGACACGGATCCTCCGATGAGCAGTTCTTC.

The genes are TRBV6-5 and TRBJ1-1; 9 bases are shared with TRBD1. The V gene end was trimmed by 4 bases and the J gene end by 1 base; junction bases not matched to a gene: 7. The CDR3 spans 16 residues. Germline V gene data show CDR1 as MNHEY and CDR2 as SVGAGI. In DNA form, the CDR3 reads TGTGCCAGCAGTTTCCTTTTGACAGGGGGGAACACTGAAGCTTTCTTT. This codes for CASSFLLTGGNTEAFF.

The CDR3 is CASSLAENTGELFF. In nucleotides, the CDR3 is TGTGCCAGCAGCTTAGCGGAGAACACCGGGGAGCTGTTTTTT. This chain joins TRBV7-6 and TRBJ2-2; D call uncertain. Trimming removed 0 bases from V and 1 base from J, with 3 bases in between. Germline V lookup: CDR1 SGHVS, CDR2 FNYEAQ. The CDR3 runs 14 residues.

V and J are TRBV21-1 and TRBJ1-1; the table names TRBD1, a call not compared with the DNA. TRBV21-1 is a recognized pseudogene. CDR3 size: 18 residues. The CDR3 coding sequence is TGTGCCAGCAGCAAAGAGGAGGTGGGGACAGGGGGGAACACTGAAGCTTTCTTT. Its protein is CASSKEEVGTGGNTEAFF.

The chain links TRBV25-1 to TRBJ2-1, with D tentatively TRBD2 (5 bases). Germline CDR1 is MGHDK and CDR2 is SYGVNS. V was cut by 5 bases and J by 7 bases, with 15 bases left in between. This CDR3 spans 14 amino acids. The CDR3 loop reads CASSKTSWENEQFF. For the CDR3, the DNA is TGTGCCAGCAGTAAAACGTCCTGGGAGAATGAGCAGTTCTTC.

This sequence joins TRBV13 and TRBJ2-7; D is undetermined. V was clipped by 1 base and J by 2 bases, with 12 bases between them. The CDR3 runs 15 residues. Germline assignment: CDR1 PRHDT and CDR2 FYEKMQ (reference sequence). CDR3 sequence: CASSLDSGRPYEQYF. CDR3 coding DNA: TGTGCCAGCAGCTTAGATTCGGGCAGGCCCTACGAGCAGTACTTC. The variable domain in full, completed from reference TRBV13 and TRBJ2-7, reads AAGVIQSPRHLIKEKRETATLKCYPIPRHDTVYWYQQGPGQDPQFLISFYEKMQSDKGSIPDRFSAQQFSDYHSELNMSSLELGDSALYFCASSLDSGRPYEQYFGPGTRLTVT.

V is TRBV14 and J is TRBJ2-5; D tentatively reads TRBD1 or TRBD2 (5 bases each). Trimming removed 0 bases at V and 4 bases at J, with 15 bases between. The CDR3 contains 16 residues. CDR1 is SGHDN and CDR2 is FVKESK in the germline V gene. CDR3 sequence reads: CASSQDWGKGGETQYF. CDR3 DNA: TGTGCCAGCAGCCAAGACTGGGGGAAGGGTGGAGAGACCCAGTACTTC. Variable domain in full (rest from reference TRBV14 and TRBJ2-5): EAGVTQFPSHSVIEKGQTVTLRCDPISGHDNLYWYRRVMGKEIKFLLHFVKESKQDESGMPNNRFLAERTGGTYSTLKVQPAELEDSGVYFCASSQDWGKGGETQYFGPGTRLLVL.

The CDR3 is CASSSGTLMTEAFF. The CDR3, as DNA: TGCGCCAGCAGCTCGGGGACCCTGATGACTGAAGCTTTCTTT. The chain combines TRBV5-1 with TRBJ1-1, with D maybe TRBD1 (5 bases). CDR1 and CDR2 from the germline V gene are SGHRS and YFSETQ. V dropped 3 bases and J dropped 5 bases, with 14 bases sitting between them. CDR3 length: 14 residues.

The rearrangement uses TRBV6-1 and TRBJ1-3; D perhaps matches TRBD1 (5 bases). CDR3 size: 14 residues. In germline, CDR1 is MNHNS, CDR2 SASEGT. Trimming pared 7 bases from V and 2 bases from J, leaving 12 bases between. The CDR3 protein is CASTLGGAGNTIYF. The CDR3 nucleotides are TGTGCCAGCACCCTTGGGGGGGCTGGAAACACCATATATTTT.

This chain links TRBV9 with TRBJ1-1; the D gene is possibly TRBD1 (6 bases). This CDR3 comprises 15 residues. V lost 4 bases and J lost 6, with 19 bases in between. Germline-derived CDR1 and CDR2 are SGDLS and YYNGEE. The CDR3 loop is CASSTELRGSAEAFF. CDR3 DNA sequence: TGTGCCAGCAGCACCGAACTCAGGGGTTCGGCTGAAGCTTTCTTT.

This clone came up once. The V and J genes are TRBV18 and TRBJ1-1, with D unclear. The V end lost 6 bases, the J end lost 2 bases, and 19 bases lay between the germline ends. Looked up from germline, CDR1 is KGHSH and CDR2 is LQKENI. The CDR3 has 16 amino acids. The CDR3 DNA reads TGTGCCAGCTCGCGCAACAAGGGAGAAGTAAACACTGAAGCTTTCTTT. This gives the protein CASSRNKGEVNTEAFF.

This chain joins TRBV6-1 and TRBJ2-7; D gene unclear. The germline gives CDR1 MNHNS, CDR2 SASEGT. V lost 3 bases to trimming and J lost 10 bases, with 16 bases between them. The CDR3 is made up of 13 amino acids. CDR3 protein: CASSEGTLTLQYF. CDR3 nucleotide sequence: TGTGCCAGCAGTGAGGGTACCTTAACGTTACAGTACTTC.

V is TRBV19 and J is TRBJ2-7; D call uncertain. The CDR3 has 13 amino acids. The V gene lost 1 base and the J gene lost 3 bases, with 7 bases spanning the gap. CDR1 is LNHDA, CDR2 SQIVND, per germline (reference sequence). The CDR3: CASSIGPLYEQYF. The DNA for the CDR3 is TGTGCCAGTAGTATAGGACCCCTCTACGAGCAGTACTTC.

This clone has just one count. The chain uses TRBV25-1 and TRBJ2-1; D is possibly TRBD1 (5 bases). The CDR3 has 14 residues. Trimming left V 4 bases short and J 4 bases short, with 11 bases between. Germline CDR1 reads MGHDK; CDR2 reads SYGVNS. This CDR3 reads CASSATAVYNEQFF. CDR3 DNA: TGTGCCAGCAGTGCGACAGCTGTATACAATGAGCAGTTCTTC.

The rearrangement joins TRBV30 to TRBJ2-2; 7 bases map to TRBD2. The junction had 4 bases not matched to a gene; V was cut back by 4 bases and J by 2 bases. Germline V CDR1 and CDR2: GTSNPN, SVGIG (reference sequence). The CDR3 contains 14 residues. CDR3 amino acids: CAWIGTTNTGELFF. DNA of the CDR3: TGTGCCTGGATCGGGACTACCAACACCGGGGAGCTGTTTTTT.

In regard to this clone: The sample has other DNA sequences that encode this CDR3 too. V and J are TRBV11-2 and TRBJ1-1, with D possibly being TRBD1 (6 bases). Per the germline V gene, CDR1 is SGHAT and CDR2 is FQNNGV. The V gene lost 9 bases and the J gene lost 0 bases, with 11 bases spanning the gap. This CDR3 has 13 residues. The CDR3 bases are TGTGCCAGTCGGCGACAGGTGAACACTGAAGCTTTCTTT. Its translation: CASRRQVNTEAFF.

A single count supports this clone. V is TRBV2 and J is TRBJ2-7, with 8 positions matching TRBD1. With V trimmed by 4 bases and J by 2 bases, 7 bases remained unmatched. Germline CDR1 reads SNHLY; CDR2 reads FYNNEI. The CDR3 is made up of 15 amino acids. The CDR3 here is CASSAGQGRTYEQYF. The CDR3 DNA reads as TGTGCCAGCAGTGCCGGACAGGGTCGGACCTACGAGCAGTACTTC.

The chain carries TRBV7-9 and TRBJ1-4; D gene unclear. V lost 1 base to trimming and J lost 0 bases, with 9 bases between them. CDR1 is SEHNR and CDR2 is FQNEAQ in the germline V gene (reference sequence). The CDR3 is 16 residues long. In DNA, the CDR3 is TGTGCCAGCAGCTTAGGGGCGGGAGCAACTAATGAAAAACTGTTTTTT. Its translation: CASSLGAGATNEKLFF.

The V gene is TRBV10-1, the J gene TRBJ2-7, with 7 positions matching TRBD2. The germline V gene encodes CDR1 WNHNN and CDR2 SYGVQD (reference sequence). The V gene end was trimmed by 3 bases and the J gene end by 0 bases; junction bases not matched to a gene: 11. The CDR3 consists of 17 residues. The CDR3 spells CASSDYRAGTNSYEQYF. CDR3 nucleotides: TGCGCCAGCAGTGATTACCGAGCCGGGACTAACTCCTACGAGCAGTACTTC.

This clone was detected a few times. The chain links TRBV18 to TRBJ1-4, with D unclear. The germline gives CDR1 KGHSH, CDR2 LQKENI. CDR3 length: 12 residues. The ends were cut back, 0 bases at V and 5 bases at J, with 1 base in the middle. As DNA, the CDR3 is TGTGCCAGCTCACCACCCAATGAAAAACTGTTTTTT. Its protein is CASSPPNEKLFF.

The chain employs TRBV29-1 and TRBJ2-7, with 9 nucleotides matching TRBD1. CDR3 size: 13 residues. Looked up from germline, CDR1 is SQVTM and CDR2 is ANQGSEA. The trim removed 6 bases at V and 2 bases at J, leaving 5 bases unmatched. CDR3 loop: CSVGQGMTYEQYF. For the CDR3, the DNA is TGCAGCGTCGGACAGGGGATGACCTACGAGCAGTACTTC.

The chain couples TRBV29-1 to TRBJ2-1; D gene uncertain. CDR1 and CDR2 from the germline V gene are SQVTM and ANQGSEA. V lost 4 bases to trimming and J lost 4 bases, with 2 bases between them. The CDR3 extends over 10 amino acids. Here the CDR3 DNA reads TGCAGCGTTGCATACAATGAGCAGTTCTTC. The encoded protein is CSVAYNEQFF.

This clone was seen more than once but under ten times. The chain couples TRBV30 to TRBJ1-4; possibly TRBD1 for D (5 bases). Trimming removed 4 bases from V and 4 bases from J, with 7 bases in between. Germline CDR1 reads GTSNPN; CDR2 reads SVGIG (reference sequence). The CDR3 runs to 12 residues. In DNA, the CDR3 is TGTGCCTGGACTCAGGGTAATGAAAAACTGTTTTTT. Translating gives CAWTQGNEKLFF.

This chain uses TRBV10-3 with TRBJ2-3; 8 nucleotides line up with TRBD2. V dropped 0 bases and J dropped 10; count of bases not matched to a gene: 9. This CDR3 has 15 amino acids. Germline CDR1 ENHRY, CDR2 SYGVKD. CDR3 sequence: CAISESTSVASSQYF. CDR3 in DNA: TGTGCCATCAGTGAGTCGACTAGCGTGGCAAGTTCGCAGTATTTT.

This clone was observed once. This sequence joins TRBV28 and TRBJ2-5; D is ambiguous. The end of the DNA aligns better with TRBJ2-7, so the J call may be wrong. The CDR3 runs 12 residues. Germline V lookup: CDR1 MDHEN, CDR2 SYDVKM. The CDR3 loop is CASSDKLYEQYF. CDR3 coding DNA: TGTGCCAGCAGTGATAAACTTTACGAGCAGTACTTC.

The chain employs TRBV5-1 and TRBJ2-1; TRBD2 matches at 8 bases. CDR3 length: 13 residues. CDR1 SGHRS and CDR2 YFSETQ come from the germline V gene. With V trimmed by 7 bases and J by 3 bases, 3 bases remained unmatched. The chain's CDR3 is CASGTRSYNEQFF. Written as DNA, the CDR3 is TGCGCCAGCGGGACTAGAAGCTACAATGAGCAGTTCTTC.